The clone carrying this T cell receptor (beta chain) showed up just a few times. Its antigen is undetermined. Trimming stripped 1 base from V and 7 bases from J, with 10 bases between. This CDR3 comprises 14 residues. From germline, CDR1 is SEHNR and CDR2 FQNEAQ (reference sequence). Source study methods: The detection floor for productive clonotype frequency was 2.59 x 10-5. Sequencing was performed with immunoSEQ multiplex PCR; in TCRdb, only in-frame clones are kept and a portion is missing. The V and J calls and clone size were taken over from that table, and D and trimming were inferred from the DNA. The sample has about 22,000 clones, more than 75% seen once. This specimen belongs to a study of STAT5B mutations in CD4+ large granular lymphocyte leukemia. Study-wide findings and caveats: The CD4+ versus CD8+ T-LGLL clonality difference may reflect limited sample size. Patient CD4-sorted repertoires stayed more clonal than healthy ones after leukemic-clone removal.

This TCR derives from a human donor in good health. Sequencing used CD4+ T cells from blood buffy coats. The chain is built from TRBV7-9 and TRBJ1-4; D is unresolved. CDR3 region: CASSLVGRPEKLFF. CDR3 coding DNA: TGTGCCAGCAGCTTAGTTGGCAGACCTGAAAAACTGTTTTTT. Filled out from reference TRBV7-9 and TRBJ1-4, the complete variable domain reads DTGVSQNPRHKITKRGQNVTFRCDPISEHNRLYWYRQTLGQGPEFLTYFQNEAQLEKSRLLSDRFSAERPKGSFSTLEIQRTEQGDSAMYLCASSLVGRPEKLFFGSGTQLSVL.